This TCR beta chain appears in the sequencing data of a study of cytomegalovirus exposure and HLA in healthy donors (dated by TCRdb to about 2017). Describing the broader study: An earlier analysis of some 550 of the donors reported 250 to 350 Gb of sequence data and more than 90 million unique TCR beta sequences from about 179 million T cells. Approximately 310 gigabases of sequencing data and roughly 90 million unique TCR sequences were included in an early release covering over 600 HLA-typed donors. The genetic ancestry cluster associated with self-reported Caucasian donors included approximately 85% of the 398 genotyped donors. The study aimed to test whether signatures of past pathogen exposure could be identified by cataloging public T cell receptors. Using immunosequencing, the study profiled T cell repertoires from roughly 650 subjects and related those repertoires to cytomegalovirus serostatus. Along with the approximately 650-subject first cohort, a separate validation cohort of 120 different subjects was used. To predict cytomegalovirus infection status, the study brought together high-throughput TCR immunosequencing, statistical association of individual TCRs with disease status, and machine learning. A later analysis re-analyzed previously published TCR beta repertoires from 650 to 800 donors and added high-resolution HLA genotyping to study TCR occurrence patterns. Rather than drawing on any new phenotypic data, the later analysis identified candidate immune exposures from TCR beta sequences and the way those sequences occurred across donors. An earlier analysis of roughly 600 of the donors used high-throughput TCR beta sequencing to judge whether each TCR beta V gene segment behaved as functional or pseudogenic. Donor age, sex, ethnicity and CMV serostatus were collected together with the repertoire data. A later genetic analysis used genome-wide SNP genotypes for about 65% of the 666 donors, treating that subset as a discovery cohort. Every repertoire in the discovery cohort had been generated on one and the same sequencing platform. Class I and class II HLA loci were covered by the typing at four-digit resolution. Typing coverage varied by locus: roughly 629-630 donors for A, B, C, DRB1 and DQB1; around 560 for DQA1; about 590 for DPA1; fewer than 480 for DPB1. A few DR-DQ haplotypes were treated as single units for association and clustering because of strong linkage in the cohort. Among about 370 genotyped donors of the cohort, an average of approximately 240,000 unique TCR beta nucleotide sequences was sequenced per donor, of which about 18% were non-productive. What the work shows at the level of the full study, not this receptor alone: Immune exposure information for the cohort was limited to CMV serostatus. Strong co-occurrence of HLA alleles, especially DR and DQ, made assigning TCR associations to individual alleles difficult. The authors suggested that the approach could potentially be generalized to other disease states and immunological phenotypes. Because the 87-base-pair reads could not distinguish some IMGT-functional V segments, including TRBV6-2 and TRBV6-3, those segments were excluded. Sequencing depth was assumed to be roughly uniform across donors in the presence/absence analyses, though that assumption may not hold. Some 16 rarely observed V segments, including chromosome 9 orphons, were excluded from the earlier analysis of about 500 of the donors because counts were too low. Most TCR sequences were seen in very few donors, while some public TCRs were found in many individuals. In vitro tests confirmed that a few of the cytomegalovirus-associated TCR beta chains recognize cytomegalovirus antigens. A later analysis reported that several top co-occurrence clusters appeared linked to parvovirus B19, influenza, CMV and Epstein-Barr virus. Correlated functional status among segregating V segments might reflect linkage disequilibrium, but an unknown experimental factor could not be ruled out. In both the original and validation cohorts, the classifier was reported to diagnose cytomegalovirus status with high specificity and sensitivity. At a false discovery rate of 0.05, a later analysis linked some 18,000 TCR beta sequences to specific HLA alleles. Compared with the approximately 700-donor mean, donors in an Asian-associated ancestry cluster had fewer N-insertions in productive TCRs, according to a later genetic analysis. According to a later analysis, TCR association rates differed among HLA loci, with DRB1 alleles showing the most associated TCRs and HLA-C alleles showing the fewest. A further reported finding was that TCR beta sequences accurately predicted the HLA-A and HLA-B alleles for most subjects in the first cohort. An association between a missense DCLRE1C variant and V-gene and J-gene trimming of TCR beta chains was found in a later genetic analysis and replicated in an independent cohort. A group of highly shared sequence variants was considered likely to be a technical artifact of the sequencing pipeline. Because some donors lacked HLA typing at each locus, the association tests relied only on the typed subset. In a later analysis, most CMV-associated TCR beta chains were found to appear HLA-restricted, with HLA associations seemingly driven largely by CMV exposure. In the study, around 150 TCR beta chains were listed as associated with cytomegalovirus. The cohort was sequenced for TCR beta chains only, and without alpha or paired-chain data the features that could be detected were limited. In an earlier analysis of about 600 of the donors, most TCR beta V segments appeared in productive rearrangements about 90% or about 30% of the time, broadly matching IMGT annotations. A later analysis found that HLA-associated TCR beta chains were more clonally expanded and had lower generation probabilities than equally common non-associated chains.

Note on this clone: Its target antigen remains unknown. No much larger clone is present one base from it, and per-base qualities are unavailable.

The cohort consisted of 666 healthy bone marrow donors. At the time of sampling, all cohort members were nominally healthy, though unrecorded immune exposures were likely present. The donor tested CMV seropositive and was one of the 289 seropositive cohort members. Each donor provided a peripheral blood sample, and peripheral blood mononuclear cells were used for TCR beta sequencing. Genomic DNA was extracted from the blood cell samples with the Qiagen DNeasy Blood Extraction Kit. From cysteine to phenylalanine, the CDR3 is 13 amino acids long. Left in the record is the CDR3 DNA by itself, 39 bases read in frame from the first base. At the junction V is shortened by 5 bases and J by 3 bases; bases outside the gene matches: 6. According to the germline V gene, CDR1 reads SQVTM and CDR2 reads ANQGSEA. Library preparation used the immunoSEQ multiplex PCR assay. For the multiplex PCR, a mixture combining 60 forward primers for TCR Vbeta segments and 13 reverse primers for TCR Jbeta segments was used. Amplification of the CDR3 region of rearranged TCR beta genes was performed with a multiplex PCR assay on genomic DNA. The amplified TCR beta libraries were sequenced on the Illumina HiSeq System as 87-base-pair reads. Processing in the source paper ran as follows. In a later analysis, roughly 80 million unique TCR beta chains were counted across the 500 to 850 repertoires, and roughly 10 million of these chains were shared by at least two donors. To remove PCR and sequencing errors, raw reads were error-corrected and collapsed into unique sequences using a nearest-neighbor algorithm that merged closely related sequences. CDR3 sequences were aligned to IMGT reference sequences to assign V, D and J gene segments. For a sequence to be retained, a match of at least six nucleotides to both a V gene segment and a J gene segment was required. Rearrangements were called productive when the CDR3 lacked stop codons and stayed in frame with V and J; all others were non-productive. CDR3 was defined by IMGT convention, running from the second conserved V-encoded cysteine to the conserved J-encoded phenylalanine. In an earlier analysis of 550 to 650 of the donors, sequences lacking an unambiguous match to a single V gene segment were excluded. In an earlier analysis of approximately 590 of the donors, a V segment was called functional when productive rearrangements were above 56.7%, and segregating when the standard deviation between donors exceeded 5%. A statistical classification framework was developed to diagnose cytomegalovirus status using the catalog of TCR beta chain sequences. A later analysis assigned V and J genes by comparing TCR nucleotide sequences with IMGT/GENE-DB human TR gene sequences. The TCRdist pipeline was used in a later analysis to assign CDR3 sequences and most-parsimonious VDJ recombination scenarios. In a later analysis, each TCR beta chain was defined by its CDR3 amino acid sequence together with its V-gene family, and reads without a unique V-gene family were excluded. In a later analysis, fewer than 650 highly shared, low-generation-probability nucleotide sequences were removed to address suspected cross-contamination and a sequencing artifact. For each public chain, a later analysis derived a clonal expansion index from normalized ranks of inferred template counts within each repertoire. A later analysis computed generation probabilities with a VDJ recombination model fitted to out-of-frame rearrangements, and checked the results against IGoR. In a later analysis, hypergeometric tests were used to score TCR-TCR, TCR-HLA and TCR-CMV co-occurrence, with a repertoire-size bias correction applied to TCR pairs. A later analysis estimated false discovery rates by permuting HLA or CMV assignments 20 times. A later analysis grouped co-occurring TCRs with DBSCAN, adding TCRdist sequence similarity when clustering within HLA-allele-positive subsets. Co-occurrence clustering excluded repertoires with fewer than 30,000 or more than 120,000 public chains, plus five with anomalous nucleotide sharing. Drawn from immuneACCESS, this table holds only the in-frame rearrangements with V and J called that TCRdb kept. Clones are partly lost; checked studies trace under half to an unresolved V gene and leave the rest unexplained. V, J and clone size reflect that table, while D and trimming were determined from the DNA. The sample table shows about 100,000 clones, and around 81% are seen once. Clones ranked in the top ten supply less than 5% of the sample.

This chain is built from TRBV29-1 and TRBJ2-7, and 8 bases in between align with TRBD1. The receptor was isolated from a woman in her 70s in good health and CMV-seropositive. Sequencing used PBMCs. CDR3 protein: CSVSIGQGYEQYF. The nucleotide sequence reads as follows: TGCAGCGTTTCAATAGGACAGGGCTACGAGCAGTACTTC.